A single sample is the source of the 3 T cell receptor beta chains below, sequenced in a study of T cell responses to AZD1222 COVID-19 vaccine. Measured with immunoSEQ multiplex PCR; TCRdb has only the in-frame clones, and not every one. The sample records 100,000 to 150,000 clones, 70% to 90% being singletons. Specimen: peripheral blood, collected on day 0 of AZD1222 vaccination. The receptors stem from an adult in good health.

CDR3 coding DNA: TGCAGCACTCGGGACAGTGAGGGTTCGGTTTTCGGGGAGCTGTTTTTT. Protein: CSTRDSEGSVFGELFF. This chain links TRBV29-1 with TRBJ2-2, with TRBD1 matching 7 bases. The CDR3 spans 16 residues. Losses at the gene ends were 8 bases for V and 7 bases for J; bases not matched to a gene: 19. In germline, CDR1 is SQVTM, CDR2 ANQGSEA.

The chain joins TRBV30 to TRBJ2-1, with TRBD1 as a possible D gene (5 bases). V shed 5 bases and J shed 3 bases, with 11 bases lying between them. The CDR3 is 13 amino acids. The germline V gene encodes CDR1 GTSNPN and CDR2 SVGIG (reference sequence). CDR3 loop: CAWDKGYYNEQFF. The DNA of the CDR3 is TGTGCCTGGGATAAGGGGTACTACAATGAGCAGTTCTTC. The full variable domain, completed using reference TRBV30 and TRBJ2-1, is SQTIHQWPATLVQPVGSPLSLECTVEGTSNPNLYWYRQAAGRGLQLLFYSVGIGQISSEVPQNLSASRPQDRQFILSSKKLLLSDSGFYLCAWDKGYYNEQFFGPGTRLTVL.

The chain couples TRBV18 to TRBJ1-4; D perhaps matches TRBD1 (6 bases). The CDR3 length is 13 residues. Trimming removed 6 bases from V and 4 bases from J, with 9 bases in between. Germline V CDR1 and CDR2: KGHSH, LQKENI. The CDR3 protein is CASSDSHNEKLFF. The DNA for the CDR3 is TGTGCCAGCTCGGACAGCCATAATGAAAAACTGTTTTTT.